These 24 T cell receptor beta chains came from one sample sequenced in a study of blood T cell repertoires in COVID-19. Clones were sequenced by immunoSEQ multiplex PCR, and TCRdb holds only the in-frame ones, with some missing. Of approximately 210,000 clones in the sample, about 86% were seen once. Sequences were obtained from peripheral blood. All receptors derive from a woman in her 70s with acute or convalescent COVID-19.

The chain combines TRBV5-4 with TRBJ2-7; 13 bases match TRBD2. The trim removed 5 bases at V and 1 base at J, leaving 6 bases unmatched. Germline CDR1 reads SGHNT; CDR2 reads YYREEE (reference sequence). The CDR3 is made up of 16 amino acids. CDR3 DNA sequence: TGTGCCAGCAGTCCGGGACTAGCGGGAAAGTCCTACGAGCAGTACTTC. Translation gives CASSPGLAGKSYEQYF. Filled out from reference TRBV5-4 and TRBJ2-7, the complete variable domain reads ETGVTQSPTHLIKTRGQQVTLRCSSQSGHNTVSWYQQALGQGPQFIFQYYREEENGRGNFPPRFSGLQFPNYSSELNVNALELDDSALYLCASSPGLAGKSYEQYFGPGTRLTVT.

The chain joins TRBV24-1 to TRBJ2-2; 9 positions match TRBD1. V lost 4 bases and J lost 6; bases outside the gene matches: 8. In germline, CDR1 is KGHDR, CDR2 SFDVKD. The CDR3 length is 16 residues. CDR3 residues: CATSDSGTGRAGELFF. The CDR3 DNA follows: TGTGCCACCAGTGACTCCGGGACAGGGCGCGCCGGGGAGCTGTTTTTT.

This chain links TRBV5-4 with TRBJ2-1, with D hard to call. The CDR3 length is 14 residues. The V and J ends lost 0 bases and 9 bases respectively, with 13 bases between them. Germline V gene lookup returns CDR1 SGHNT and CDR2 YYREEE (reference sequence). The CDR3 sequence is CASSLGLGESEQFF. CDR3 bases: TGTGCCAGCAGCTTGGGTCTAGGTGAGAGTGAGCAGTTCTTC.

The CDR3: CASSPVAGNTEAFF. CDR3 coding DNA: TGTGCCAGCAGCCCTGTCGCCGGTAACACTGAAGCTTTCTTT. The chain employs TRBV3-1 (or the pseudogene TRBV3-2) and TRBJ1-1; D remains unclear. The CDR3 has 14 amino acids. V was pared by 4 bases and J by 2 bases, with 11 bases between. CDR1 LGHDT and CDR2 YNNKEL come from the germline V gene (reference sequence).

The rearrangement uses TRBV29-1 and TRBJ2-4; the D gene is possibly TRBD1 (5 bases). The CDR3 consists of 11 residues. From germline, CDR1 is SQVTM and CDR2 ANQGSEA. Trimming left V 3 bases short and J 12 bases short, with 12 bases between. This CDR3 reads CSVDWGNAQYF. The DNA of the CDR3 is TGCAGCGTTGATTGGGGCAACGCTCAGTACTTC.

This chain connects TRBV14 to TRBJ1-3, with D unclear. Germline V gene sequence: CDR1 SGHDN, CDR2 FVKESK. This CDR3 has 15 residues. The V gene lost 1 base and the J gene lost 8 bases, with 15 bases spanning the gap. The chain's CDR3 is CASSQGGRPGDTIYF. CDR3 nucleotides: TGTGCCAGCAGCCAAGGCGGTCGGCCCGGAGACACCATATATTTT.

The chain combines TRBV19 with TRBJ1-4; 9 nucleotides match TRBD1. The CDR3 is 13 amino acids. The ends lost 6 bases at V and 7 bases at J; junction bases unmatched: 3. Germline values: CDR1 LNHDA, CDR2 SQIVND (reference sequence). CDR3 coding DNA: TGTGCCAGTAGATCGACAGGGGGTGAAAAACTGTTTTTT. Encoded protein: CASRSTGGEKLFF. Full variable domain (rest looked up from reference TRBV19 and TRBJ1-4): DGGITQSPKYLFRKEGQNVTLSCEQNLNHDAMYWYRQDPGQGLRLIYYSQIVNDFQKGDIAEGYSVSREKKESFPLTVTSAQKNPTAFYLCASRSTGGEKLFFGSGTQLSVL.

As DNA, the CDR3 is TGTGCCAGTAGTGCTATACGACAGGGAACCTCCTACGAGCAGTACTTC. Translated, it gives CASSAIRQGTSYEQYF. The chain uses TRBV19 and TRBJ2-7, with 7 bases matching TRBD1. Germline assignment: CDR1 LNHDA and CDR2 SQIVND (reference sequence). The CDR3 is 16 amino acids. Trimming cost V 5 bases and J 0 bases; bases outside gene matches: 10.

The chain combines TRBV29-1 with TRBJ1-2, with 8 bases lining up with TRBD1. After removal of 5 bases from V and 5 bases from J, the junction contained 7 bases not matched to a gene. CDR3 length: 13 amino acids. Germline-derived CDR1 and CDR2 are SQVTM and ANQGSEA. The CDR3: CSVRDRWTYGYTF. Written as DNA, the CDR3 is TGCAGCGTTCGGGACAGGTGGACGTATGGCTACACCTTC.

V is TRBV29-1 and J is TRBJ1-1; 7 nucleotides agree with TRBD1. Looked up from germline, CDR1 is SQVTM and CDR2 is ANQGSEA. The CDR3 sequence is 15 residues long. Germline trimming cut 5 bases from V and 3 bases from J; bases unmatched to any gene: 12. As DNA, the CDR3 is TGCAGCGTTTTTCCACAGGGGTTAGGATACACTGAAGCTTTCTTT. Protein product: CSVFPQGLGYTEAFF.

The J gene is TRBJ1-6, the V gene TRBV9; TRBD1 agrees at 8 bases. This CDR3 has 16 amino acids. Per germline, CDR1 SGDLS and CDR2 YYNGEE. V shed 3 bases and J 7 bases; nucleotides not matched to a gene: 9. The CDR3 DNA sequence: TGTGCCAGCAGCGCTAATCCGGGACAGGAGAATTCACCCCTCCACTTT. It yields the protein CASSANPGQENSPLHF.

The J gene is TRBJ1-5, the V gene TRBV5-1; tentatively, D is TRBD1 (6 bases). Germline V gene sequence: CDR1 SGHRS, CDR2 YFSETQ. V was trimmed by 2 bases and J by 7 bases, leaving 13 bases between them. The CDR3 contains 14 residues. The CDR3 region is CASSFQGTKQPQHF. CDR3 coding DNA: TGCGCCAGCAGCTTTCAGGGGACAAAACAGCCCCAGCATTTT. Full variable domain (rest looked up from reference TRBV5-1 and TRBJ1-5): KAGVTQTPRYLIKTRGQQVTLSCSPISGHRSVSWYQQTPGQGLQFLFEYFSETQRNKGNFPGRFSGRQFSNSRSEMNVSTLELGDSALYLCASSFQGTKQPQHFGDGTRLSIL.

The V call is TRBV28, the J call TRBJ2-7, with 11 nucleotides matching TRBD2. Trimming took 6 bases from V and 3 from J; bases not matched to a gene: 7. This CDR3 region has 15 residues. CDR1 is MDHEN and CDR2 is SYDVKM in the germline V gene. Written as DNA, the CDR3 is TGTGCCAGCAGGACTAGCGGGGAGGGAAACTACGAGCAGTACTTC. Translating it yields CASRTSGEGNYEQYF.

The rearrangement uses TRBV11-2 and TRBJ2-1; 11 nucleotides match TRBD2. Germline V CDR1 and CDR2: SGHAT, FQNNGV. The CDR3 is made up of 16 amino acids. V dropped 6 bases and J dropped 5; count of bases not matched to a gene: 9. CDR3 loop: CASSLLTSGIHNEQFF. Written as DNA, the CDR3 is TGTGCCAGCAGTCTTTTGACTAGCGGGATACACAATGAGCAGTTCTTC.

The rearrangement joins TRBV29-1 to TRBJ1-2, with a weak D call TRBD1 (6 bases). The CDR3 length is 11 residues. V was clipped by 7 bases and J by 8 bases, with 14 bases between them. Germline V lookup: CDR1 SQVTM, CDR2 ANQGSEA. CDR3: CSGGTSTGYTF. DNA of the CDR3: TGCAGCGGGGGGACATCTACGGGCTACACCTTC.

The chain carries TRBV5-1 and TRBJ1-5; D is undetermined. Trimming stripped 0 bases from V and 4 bases from J, with 5 bases between. Germline V lookup: CDR1 SGHRS, CDR2 YFSETQ. This CDR3 is built from 13 residues. CDR3 loop: CASSLGPNQPQHF. The CDR3 DNA reads TGCGCCAGCAGCTTGGGTCCGAATCAGCCCCAGCATTTT.

The chain has TRBV19 and TRBJ2-1; 8 nucleotides match TRBD1. Germline V CDR1 and CDR2: LNHDA, SQIVND (reference sequence). CDR3 length: 13 amino acids. The trim removed 11 bases at V and 10 bases at J, leaving 13 bases unmatched. The chain's CDR3 is CASLETGVGEQFF. The CDR3, as DNA: TGTGCCTCTCTCGAGACAGGGGTAGGGGAGCAGTTCTTC.

The V and J genes are TRBV10-1 and TRBJ1-5; D is ambiguous. The germline V gene has CDR1 WNHNN and CDR2 SYGVQD (reference sequence). V was shortened by 2 bases and J by 6 bases, with 11 bases between the two germline ends. The CDR3 length is 14 residues. The CDR3 region is CASSEGGLGQPQHF. The DNA for the CDR3 is TGCGCCAGCAGTGAGGGAGGGTTGGGTCAGCCCCAGCATTTT.

This clone occurred a few times. The chain employs TRBV18 and TRBJ2-7; a weak D match, TRBD1 (6 bases). This CDR3 region has 14 residues. Looked up from germline, CDR1 is KGHSH and CDR2 is LQKENI. Trimming stripped 4 bases from V and 1 base from J, with 11 bases between. The CDR3 nucleotides are TGTGCCAGCTCACTTCAGACAGGTTCCTACGAGCAGTACTTC. Amino acid sequence: CASSLQTGSYEQYF.

This clone was seen once. J is TRBJ1-1 and V is TRBV3-1 (or the pseudogene TRBV3-2); TRBD1 might be the D (6 bases). V was cut by 0 bases and J by 7 bases, with 21 bases left in between. The germline V gene encodes CDR1 LGHDT and CDR2 YNNKEL (reference sequence). This CDR3 contains 17 residues. The CDR3 spells CASSQDPSGGSRGEAFF. CDR3 DNA sequence: TGTGCCAGCAGCCAAGATCCATCGGGGGGCTCGAGGGGTGAAGCTTTCTTT.

This clone occurred a few times. At the DNA level, this CDR3 is encoded by other sequences in the same sample as well. The chain combines TRBV13 with TRBJ1-1, with a weak D call TRBD1 (5 bases). Germline values: CDR1 PRHDT, CDR2 FYEKMQ (reference sequence). The ends were cut back, 3 bases at V and 5 bases at J, with 13 bases in the middle. The CDR3 is made up of 14 amino acids. The chain's CDR3 is CASSLARVYTEAFF. In DNA form, the CDR3 reads TGTGCCAGCAGCTTGGCCAGGGTATATACTGAAGCTTTCTTT.

J is TRBJ2-3 and V is TRBV27; 8 bases map to TRBD1. This CDR3 is 17 amino acids long. V lost 6 bases, J lost 2 bases, and 13 bases stayed unmatched. Germline V gives CDR1 MNHEY, CDR2 SMNVEV (reference sequence). For the CDR3, the DNA is TGTGCCAGCAGGGGGAATGACAGGGGATCCCACACAGATACGCAGTATTTT. It specifies CASRGNDRGSHTDTQYF.

This clone was counted between two and nine times. This chain connects TRBV18 to TRBJ2-7, with no clear D. From germline, CDR1 is KGHSH and CDR2 LQKENI. Trimming removed 3 bases from V and 2 bases from J, with 14 bases in between. The CDR3 runs to 15 residues. The DNA for the CDR3 is TGTGCCAGCTCACCGAATCCACAACGCACCTACGAGCAGTACTTC. Encoded protein: CASSPNPQRTYEQYF.

The chain has TRBV9 and TRBJ2-2, with 10 positions matching TRBD2. This CDR3 region has 17 residues. Per the germline V gene, CDR1 is SGDLS and CDR2 is YYNGEE. The ends lost 2 bases at V and 6 bases at J; junction bases unmatched: 10. The CDR3 DNA reads TGTGCCAGCAGCGTGACTAGCGGGCCCCCCGCCCCCGGGGAGCTGTTTTTT. Translation gives CASSVTSGPPAPGELFF.